Shown below are 26 T cell receptor beta chains from a single sample sequenced in a study of blood T cells in healthy people across ages. A sample-barcoded 5' primer and a J-beta primer mix were used in a second PCR of roughly 6 to 11 cycles. One entry per CDR3 protein results from TCRdb running MiXCR on the 5' RACE reads. Among over 1,500,000 distinct CDR3 sequences listed, around half were seen once. Sequences were obtained from blood. These receptors all come from a woman aged 40 to 55 in good health.

V and J are TRBV20-1 and TRBJ2-3, with 9 nucleotides matching TRBD2. J lost 1 base, V lost 0 bases, and 2 bases had no gene match. Germline CDR1 reads DFQATT; CDR2 reads SNEGSKA (reference sequence). CDR3 length equals 15 residues. DNA of the CDR3: TGCAGTGCTAGAGAGGCTAGCGGGGGCACAGATACGCAGTATTTT. Its protein product is CSAREASGGTDTQYF.

This chain links TRBV28 with TRBJ2-5, with D unclear. This CDR3 has 12 amino acids. Trimming pared 6 bases from V and 4 bases from J, leaving 9 bases between. Germline-derived CDR1 and CDR2 are MDHEN and SYDVKM. CDR3 nucleotide sequence: TGTGCCAGCAGGCACTATCGAGAGACCCAGTACTTC. It translates to CASRHYRETQYF.

The genes are TRBV9 and TRBJ2-3; 16 positions match TRBD2. Germline lookup yields CDR1 SGDLS and CDR2 YYNGEE. The ends lost 1 base at V and 2 bases at J; junction bases unmatched: 7. The CDR3 covers 19 residues. CDR3 sequence (DNA): TGTGCCAGCAGCGTAACAGCCGGGACTAGCGGGGGGGCCACAGATACGCAGTATTTT. Amino acids: CASSVTAGTSGGATDTQYF.

CDR3 bases: TGCGCCAGCAGCTTGACTCCGCCCAAGACGACCCAGTTCTTC. Its protein product is CASSLTPPKTTQFF. V usage is TRBV5-1 and J usage is TRBJ2-5, with D uncertain. The end of the DNA fits TRBJ2-1 better, so the J call may be wrong. Germline V lookup: CDR1 SGHRS, CDR2 YFSETQ. The CDR3 covers 14 residues.

J is TRBJ2-1 and V is TRBV20-1, with D unresolved. The CDR3 sequence is 13 residues long. Looked up from germline, CDR1 is DFQATT and CDR2 is SNEGSKA (reference sequence). V lost 6 bases and J lost 6, with 15 bases in between. DNA of the CDR3: TGCAGTGCCCGAGGCATTAGTCTCAATGAGCAGTTCTTC. This translates into CSARGISLNEQFF.

The table lists this clonotype with a count of one. J is TRBJ2-3 and V is TRBV9; no firm D call. Germline V lookup: CDR1 SGDLS, CDR2 YYNGEE. Trimming pared 1 base from V and 0 bases from J, leaving 15 bases between. CDR3 length equals 17 residues. CDR3 protein: CASSVLPLSHSTDTQYF. The CDR3 DNA follows: TGTGCCAGCAGCGTACTTCCACTAAGCCATAGCACAGATACGCAGTATTTT.

V usage is TRBV6-1 and J usage is TRBJ2-6, with a possible D match to TRBD1 (5 bases). V lost 6 bases, J lost 4 bases, and 10 bases lay in between. CDR3 length: 14 residues. Germline CDR1 reads MNHNS; CDR2 reads SASEGT. This CDR3 reads CASRGARGANVLTF. The CDR3 DNA sequence: TGTGCCAGCAGAGGGGCGCGGGGGGCCAACGTCCTGACTTTC.

The chain is built from TRBV28 and TRBJ2-3, with D possibly TRBD1 on 6 matching bases. V lost 5 bases and J lost 4, with 22 bases in between. The CDR3 has 17 residues. In germline, CDR1 is MDHEN, CDR2 SYDVKM. The CDR3 sequence is CASSPHRATRSADTQYF. CDR3 bases: TGTGCCAGCAGTCCCCACAGGGCAACACGGTCAGCAGATACGCAGTATTTT.

This chain connects TRBV20-1 to TRBJ1-2, with a tentative D call TRBD1 (6 bases). There are 14 residues in the CDR3. Germline V CDR1 and CDR2: DFQATT, SNEGSKA (reference sequence). Trimming took off 4 bases at V and 4 bases at J, with 16 bases between the two ends. CDR3 nucleotide sequence: TGCAGTGCTACTATAACAGGGACCGGCTATGGCTACACCTTC. This translates into CSATITGTGYGYTF.

The CDR3, as DNA: TGTGCCAGTTGCTTGGACAGGGGCTATGGCTACACCTTC. Encoded protein: CASCLDRGYGYTF. V and J are TRBV28 and TRBJ1-2; 9 bases agree with TRBD1. V lost 9 bases and J lost 4; bases outside the gene matches: 6. From germline, CDR1 is MDHEN and CDR2 SYDVKM. The CDR3 contains 13 residues.

The chain has TRBV20-1 and TRBJ2-5, with TRBD1 as a possible D gene (6 bases). The DNA end lines up better with TRBJ2-7; the J call may be wrong. The CDR3 covers 13 residues. From germline, CDR1 is DFQATT and CDR2 SNEGSKA (reference sequence). This chain's CDR3 is CSAYRDTPYEQYF. Here the CDR3 DNA reads TGCAGTGCATACCGGGACACCCCCTACGAGCAGTACTTC.

Comment on this clonotype: One junction end does not reproduce the germline sequence, and a read error may be involved. The chain uses TRBV10-3 and TRBJ1-6; no clear D. Germline V gives CDR1 ENHRY, CDR2 SYGVKD. This CDR3 region has 13 residues. The CDR3 here is CAISWRDNSPLHF. In nucleotides, the CDR3 is TGCGCCATCAGTTGGAGAGATAATTCACCCCTCCACTTT.

The rearrangement uses TRBV28 and TRBJ2-4; TRBD1 matches at 7 bases. Matching the DNA end better, TRBJ2-5 makes the J call doubtful. The CDR3 is 18 amino acids. Germline CDR1 MDHEN, CDR2 SYDVKM. As DNA, the CDR3 is TGTGCCAGCAGTCTTCTACCCAAGACAGGGTTTCAGGAAGAGACCCAGTACTTC. It specifies CASSLLPKTGFQEETQYF.

V and J are TRBV28 and TRBJ1-2, with a tentative D call TRBD1 (6 bases). The CDR3 spans 13 residues. The V gene lost 8 bases and the J gene lost 3 bases, with 13 bases spanning the gap. From germline, CDR1 is MDHEN and CDR2 SYDVKM. The CDR3 spells CASGHGGDYGYTF. As DNA, the CDR3 is TGTGCCAGCGGACATGGGGGCGACTATGGCTACACCTTC.

The V and J genes are TRBV7-2 and TRBJ1-1; possible D gene TRBD1, 5 bases. The CDR3 is 14 residues long. Trimming left V 5 bases short and J 10 bases short, with 20 bases between. CDR1 and CDR2 from the germline V gene are SGHTA and FQGNSA. This CDR3 is CASSPGGVTKGAFF. CDR3 DNA: TGTGCCAGCAGCCCCGGGGGAGTCACAAAGGGAGCTTTCTTT.

This chain connects TRBV6-5 to TRBJ2-1, with D perhaps TRBD1 (5 bases). The CDR3 extends over 14 amino acids. Trimming removed 7 bases at V and 6 bases at J, with 16 bases between. Germline V gene lookup returns CDR1 MNHEY and CDR2 SVGAGI. CDR3 bases: TGTGCCAGCACCAAGTGGCTAGGGGTCAATGAGCAGTTCTTC. Protein sequence: CASTKWLGVNEQFF.

For this clonotype: One junction end disagrees with the germline gene, perhaps due to a read error. V usage is TRBV4-3 and J usage is TRBJ2-5; possible D gene TRBD1, 6 bases. This CDR3 has 15 residues. Germline V gives CDR1 LGHNA, CDR2 YSLEER. The CDR3 nucleotides are TGTGCCAGCAGCCAAGATAGGGGGATCCAAGAGACCCAGTACTTC. This gives the protein CASSQDRGIQETQYF.

The V gene is TRBV12-3 or TRBV12-4, the J gene TRBJ2-3; TRBD1 matches at 7 bases. This CDR3 spans 15 amino acids. Losses at the gene ends were 5 bases for V and 4 bases for J; bases not matched to a gene: 9. The CDR3 nucleotides read TGTGCCAGCAGTCGCTACAGGGGATCGGCAGATACGCAGTATTTT. Residues: CASSRYRGSADTQYF.

The CDR3 is CASSSGPLKEEKLFF. In DNA form, the CDR3 reads TGTGCCAGCAGCTCCGGGCCGCTGAAGGAAGAAAAACTGTTTTTT. V gene TRBV5-6 combines with J gene TRBJ1-4; D is ambiguous. The germline V and J ends were trimmed by 3 bases and 8 bases, with 17 bases remaining between them. Germline V gives CDR1 SGHDT, CDR2 YYEEEE. The CDR3 runs 15 residues.

V usage is TRBV28 and J usage is TRBJ2-1; tentatively, D is TRBD1 or TRBD2 (6 bases each). The CDR3 sequence is 15 residues long. Trimming took 5 bases from V and 6 from J, leaving 17 bases between them. Germline CDR1 MDHEN, CDR2 SYDVKM. In nucleotides, the CDR3 is TGTGCCAGCAGTCCGGGGGCAGTCAGGTCCAATGAGCAGTTCTTC. Its protein product is CASSPGAVRSNEQFF.

This clonotype was found a few times. This chain uses TRBV7-2 with TRBJ2-1; 10 positions match TRBD1. This CDR3 contains 15 residues. Germline V gene data show CDR1 as SGHTA and CDR2 as FQGNSA. V was pared by 5 bases and J by 4 bases, with 5 bases of the junction left unmatched. The CDR3 spells CASSTDRGHYNEQFF. The CDR3 nucleotides read TGTGCCAGCAGCACCGACAGGGGGCATTACAATGAGCAGTTCTTC.

The chain recombines TRBV29-1 with TRBJ1-2, with D possibly matching TRBD1 (5 bases). The CDR3 runs to 12 residues. The germline gives CDR1 SQVTM, CDR2 ANQGSEA. Between the trimmed V and J ends, which lost 0 bases and 6 bases, there was a span of 8 bases. The CDR3 nucleotides are TGCAGCGTTGAAGATGGCAGGGATGGCTACACCTTC. This codes for CSVEDGRDGYTF.

This clonotype was found a few times. The rearrangement uses TRBV29-1 and TRBJ2-3; unclear D gene. V lost 4 bases to trimming and J lost 0 bases, with 11 bases between them. Germline assignment: CDR1 SQVTM and CDR2 ANQGSEA. This CDR3 comprises 14 residues. CDR3 sequence: CSVGGVSSTDTQYF. The CDR3 coding sequence is TGCAGCGTTGGTGGGGTATCAAGCACAGATACGCAGTATTTT.

This CDR3 is CASSLFSGTPNEQFF. CDR3 nucleotide sequence: TGTGCCAGCAGCCTGTTTAGCGGGACACCCAATGAGCAGTTCTTC. The rearrangement links TRBV11-1 to TRBJ2-1, with TRBD2 matching over 8 bases. Trimming at V came to 5 bases and at J to 6 bases, leaving 9 bases not matched to a gene. The CDR3 spans 15 residues. Germline loops: CDR1 SGHAT, CDR2 FQDESV (reference sequence). The full variable domain, with the rest looked up from reference TRBV11-1 and TRBJ2-1, is EAEVAQSPRYKITEKSQAVAFWCDPISGHATLYWYRQILGQGPELLVQFQDESVVDDSQLPKDRFSAERLKGVDSTLKIQPAELGDSAMYLCASSLFSGTPNEQFFGPGTRLTVL.

This rearrangement joins TRBV20-1 to TRBJ1-4; D call uncertain. V was shortened by 5 bases and J by 0 bases, with 10 bases between the two germline ends. The V gene's germline CDR1 is DFQATT and CDR2 SNEGSKA (reference sequence). CDR3 size: 14 residues. In DNA, the CDR3 is TGCAGTGCTTCCACGGCAGCAACTAATGAAAAACTGTTTTTT. This encodes CSASTAATNEKLFF.

This clonotype came up a few times. The chain combines TRBV20-1 with TRBJ2-5; no clear D gene. The CDR3 covers 15 residues. V shed 6 bases and J shed 1 base, with 18 bases lying between them. The V gene's germline CDR1 is DFQATT and CDR2 SNEGSKA (reference sequence). The CDR3 here is CSARWARVPQETQYF. CDR3 nucleotide sequence: TGCAGTGCCCGGTGGGCTAGAGTACCCCAAGAGACCCAGTACTTC.